Listed here are 4 T cell receptor beta chains from one sample, sequenced in a study of cytomegalovirus exposure and HLA in healthy donors. It was with 60 Vbeta and 13 Jbeta primers that the PCR ran. Clones were read by immunoSEQ multiplex PCR, and TCRdb kept only the in-frame ones, dropping some. The sample includes under 150,000 clones, around 78% of them seen just once. The sequenced material came from PBMCs. These receptors all stem from a woman aged 40 to 50 in good health and CMV-seropositive.

CDR3 loop: CASSTRTSGNEQYF. The CDR3 bases are TGTGCCAGCAGCACAAGGACTAGCGGCAACGAGCAGTACTTC. The chain couples TRBV7-2 to TRBJ2-7, with TRBD2 matching over 10 bases. Trimming took 5 bases from V and 5 from J; bases not matched to a gene: 6. Germline V gene data show CDR1 as SGHTA and CDR2 as FQGNSA. CDR3 length: 14 residues.

V gene TRBV27 combines with J gene TRBJ2-7; D might be TRBD1 (6 bases). CDR1 and CDR2 from the germline V gene are MNHEY and SMNVEV (reference sequence). The CDR3 sequence is 17 residues long. V shed 0 bases and J shed 4 bases, with 19 bases lying between them. Here the CDR3 reads CASSLSYNPGVSYEQYF. In DNA form, the CDR3 reads TGTGCCAGCAGTTTATCATATAACCCAGGGGTCAGTTACGAGCAGTACTTC.

To note about this clone: Other nucleotide sequences from this sample produce the same CDR3. The chain joins TRBV29-1 to TRBJ1-1; 7 bases match TRBD1. Germline lookup yields CDR1 SQVTM and CDR2 ANQGSEA. The CDR3 runs to 13 residues. J was trimmed by 3 bases and V by 7 bases; bases with no gene match: 8. The CDR3 loop is CSAAGGLDTEAFF. The CDR3 coding sequence is TGCAGCGCAGCAGGGGGGTTGGACACTGAAGCTTTCTTT.

The J gene is TRBJ2-7, the V gene TRBV18, with D tentatively TRBD1 (6 bases). There are 15 residues in the CDR3. Trimming shortened V by 2 bases and J by 2 bases, and 13 bases separated the two germline ends. Germline-derived CDR1 and CDR2 are KGHSH and LQKENI. The CDR3, as DNA: TGTGCCAGCTCACCATTTACGGACAGCCCCTACGAGCAGTACTTC. It is translated as CASSPFTDSPYEQYF.